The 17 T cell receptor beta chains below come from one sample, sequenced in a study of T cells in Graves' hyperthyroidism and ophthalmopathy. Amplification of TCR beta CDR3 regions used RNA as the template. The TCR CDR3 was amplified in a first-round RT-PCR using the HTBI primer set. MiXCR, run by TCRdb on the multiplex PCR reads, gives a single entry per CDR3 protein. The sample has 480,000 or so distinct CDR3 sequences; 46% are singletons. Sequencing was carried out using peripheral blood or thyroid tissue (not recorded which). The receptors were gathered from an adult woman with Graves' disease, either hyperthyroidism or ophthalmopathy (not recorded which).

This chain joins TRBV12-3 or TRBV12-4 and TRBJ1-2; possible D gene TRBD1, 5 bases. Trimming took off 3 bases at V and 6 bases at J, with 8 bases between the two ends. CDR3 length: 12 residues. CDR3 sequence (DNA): TGTGCCAGCAGTTTTGAGGACAATGGCTACACCTTC. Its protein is CASSFEDNGYTF.

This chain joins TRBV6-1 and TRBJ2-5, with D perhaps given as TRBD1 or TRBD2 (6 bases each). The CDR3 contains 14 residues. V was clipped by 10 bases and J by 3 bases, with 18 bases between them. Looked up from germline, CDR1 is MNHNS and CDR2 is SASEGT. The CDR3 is CANRVRTTKETQYF. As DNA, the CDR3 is TGTGCCAACAGGGTGAGGACTACCAAAGAGACCCAGTACTTC.

The DNA of the CDR3 is TGTGCCAGCAGCGTAACTAGCTCCTACGAGCAGTACTTC. This codes for CASSVTSSYEQYF. The chain combines TRBV7-9 with TRBJ2-7; maybe TRBD2 (5 bases). V dropped 5 bases and J dropped 0 bases, with 8 bases sitting between them. Per germline, CDR1 SEHNR and CDR2 FQNEAQ (reference sequence). The CDR3 loop spans 13 amino acids. The full variable domain, in which reference TRBV7-9 and TRBJ2-7 provide the parts outside the CDR3, is DTGVSQNPRHKITKRGQNVTFRCDPISEHNRLYWYRQTLGQGPEFLTYFQNEAQLEKSRLLSDRFSAERPKGSFSTLEIQRTEQGDSAMYLCASSVTSSYEQYFGPGTRLTVT.

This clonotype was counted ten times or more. Written as DNA, the CDR3 is TGTGCCAGCAGTGACCAGGGGCAGGGGAGTGAAGCTTTCTTT. Residues: CASSDQGQGSEAFF. The chain combines TRBV2 with TRBJ1-1, with D tentatively TRBD1 (6 bases). Trimming removed 3 bases from V and 7 bases from J, with 15 bases in between. The CDR3 consists of 14 residues. CDR1 is SNHLY and CDR2 is FYNNEI in the germline V gene.

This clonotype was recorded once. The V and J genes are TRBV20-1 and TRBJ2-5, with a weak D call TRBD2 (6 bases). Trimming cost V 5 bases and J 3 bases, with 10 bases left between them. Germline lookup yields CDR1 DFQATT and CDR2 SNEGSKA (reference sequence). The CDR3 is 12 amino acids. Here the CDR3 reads CSAPGSEETQYF. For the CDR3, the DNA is TGCAGTGCTCCCGGGAGCGAAGAGACCCAGTACTTC.

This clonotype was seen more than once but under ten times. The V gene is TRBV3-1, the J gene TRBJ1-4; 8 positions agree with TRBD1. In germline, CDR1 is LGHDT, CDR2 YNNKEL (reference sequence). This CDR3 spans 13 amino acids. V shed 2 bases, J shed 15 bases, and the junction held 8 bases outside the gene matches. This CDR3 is CASSQFQGAELFF. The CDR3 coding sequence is TGTGCCAGCAGCCAATTCCAGGGGGCGGAGTTGTTTTTT.

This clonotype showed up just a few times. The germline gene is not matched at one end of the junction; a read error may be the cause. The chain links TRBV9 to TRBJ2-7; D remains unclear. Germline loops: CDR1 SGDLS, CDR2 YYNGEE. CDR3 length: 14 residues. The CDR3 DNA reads TGTGCCAGCAGCCCCAGGACGGGTTCCAACGAGCAGAACTTC. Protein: CASSPRTGSNEQNF.

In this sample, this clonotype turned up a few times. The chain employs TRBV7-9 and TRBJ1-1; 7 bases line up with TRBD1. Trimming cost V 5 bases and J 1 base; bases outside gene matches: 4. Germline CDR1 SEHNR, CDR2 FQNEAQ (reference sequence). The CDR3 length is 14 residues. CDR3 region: CASSVDRENTEAFF. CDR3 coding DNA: TGTGCCAGCAGCGTAGACAGGGAGAACACTGAAGCTTTCTTT.

CDR3 nucleotide sequence: TGTGCCAGCAGCTACACTGTCCTGACCTACGAGCAGTACTTC. Translated, it gives CASSYTVLTYEQYF. This chain uses TRBV5-5 with TRBJ2-7; no reliable D call. This CDR3 contains 14 residues. Trimming left V 3 bases short and J 2 bases short, with 12 bases between. Germline loops: CDR1 SGHKS, CDR2 YYEKEE (reference sequence).

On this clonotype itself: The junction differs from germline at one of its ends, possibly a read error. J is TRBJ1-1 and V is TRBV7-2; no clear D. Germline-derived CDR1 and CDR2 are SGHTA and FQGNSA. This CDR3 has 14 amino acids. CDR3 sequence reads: CASSLRDGGTKAFF. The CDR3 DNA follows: TGTGCCAGCAGCTTAAGGGATGGCGGCACTAAAGCTTTCTTT.

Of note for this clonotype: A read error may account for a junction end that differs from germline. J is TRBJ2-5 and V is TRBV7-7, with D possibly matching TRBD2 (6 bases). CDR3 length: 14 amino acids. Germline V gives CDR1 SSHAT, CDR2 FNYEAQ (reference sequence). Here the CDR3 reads CASRPGANGGTQYF. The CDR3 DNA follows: TGTGCTAGCAGACCGGGAGCCAACGGAGGGACCCAGTACTTC.

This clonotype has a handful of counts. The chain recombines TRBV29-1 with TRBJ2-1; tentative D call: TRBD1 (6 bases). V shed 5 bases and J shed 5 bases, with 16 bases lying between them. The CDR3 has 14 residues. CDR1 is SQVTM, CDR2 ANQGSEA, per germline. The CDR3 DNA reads TGCAGCGTTAAGTTGGGGGCAGGCGACAATGAGCAGTTCTTC. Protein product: CSVKLGAGDNEQFF.

In nucleotides, the CDR3 is TGTGCCAGCAAGGGCGGGGGAGGCTACGAGCAGTACTTC. Protein product: CASKGGGGYEQYF. V and J are TRBV6-6 and TRBJ2-7, with 7 bases fitting TRBD2. The CDR3 totals 13 residues. V trimming: 7 bases; J trimming: 3 bases; junction bases outside the gene matches: 6. Germline V gene sequence: CDR1 MNHNY, CDR2 SVGAGI (reference sequence).

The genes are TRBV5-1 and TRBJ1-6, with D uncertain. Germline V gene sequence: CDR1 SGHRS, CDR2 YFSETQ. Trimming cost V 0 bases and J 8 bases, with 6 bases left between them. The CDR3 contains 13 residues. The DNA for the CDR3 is TGCGCCAGCAGCTTGGGGGCAGATTCACCCCTCCACTTT. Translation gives CASSLGADSPLHF. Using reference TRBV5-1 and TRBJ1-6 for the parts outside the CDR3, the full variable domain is KAGVTQTPRYLIKTRGQQVTLSCSPISGHRSVSWYQQTPGQGLQFLFEYFSETQRNKGNFPGRFSGRQFSNSRSEMNVSTLELGDSALYLCASSLGADSPLHFGNGTRLTVT.

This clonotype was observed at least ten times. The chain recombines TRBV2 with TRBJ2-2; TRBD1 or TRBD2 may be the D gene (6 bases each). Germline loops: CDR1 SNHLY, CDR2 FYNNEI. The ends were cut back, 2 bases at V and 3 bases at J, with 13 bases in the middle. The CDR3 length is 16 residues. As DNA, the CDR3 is TGTGCCAGCAGTGAACCGGGGGACACAGACACCGGGGAGCTGTTTTTT. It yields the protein CASSEPGDTDTGELFF.

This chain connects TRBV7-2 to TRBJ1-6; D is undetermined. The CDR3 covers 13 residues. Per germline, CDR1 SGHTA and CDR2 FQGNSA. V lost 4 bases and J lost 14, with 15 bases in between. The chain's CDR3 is CASSSYMALTLHF. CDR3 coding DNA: TGTGCCAGCAGCTCCTACATGGCCCTCACCCTCCACTTT.

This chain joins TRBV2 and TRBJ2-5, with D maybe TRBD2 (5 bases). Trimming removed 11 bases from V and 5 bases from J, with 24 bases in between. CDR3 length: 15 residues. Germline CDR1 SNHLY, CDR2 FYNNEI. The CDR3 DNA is TGTGCCGGCTCTCCCGGAACGGGAACGGGCGAGACCCAGTACTTC. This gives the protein CAGSPGTGTGETQYF.